Below are 9 T cell receptor beta chains sequenced from a single sample in a study of T-cell memory formation after mild COVID-19. TCRdb ran MiXCR on the 5' RACE reads and lists one entry per CDR3 protein. The sample carries under 600,000 distinct CDR3 sequences, roughly a fifth recorded once. Sequenced sample: PBMCs or a T cell subset sorted from them (not recorded which). The receptor set was obtained from an adult woman who had mild COVID-19 (a few samples of this study predate the infection). Cell type and time point are not known.

V usage is TRBV11-2 and J usage is TRBJ2-7, with D possibly being TRBD2 (5 bases). The CDR3 spans 14 residues. Germline V gene sequence: CDR1 SGHAT, CDR2 FQNNGV. Trimming took off 0 bases at V and 5 bases at J, with 11 bases between the two ends. CDR3 residues: CASSLDNAGNEQYF. The CDR3 DNA sequence: TGTGCCAGCAGCTTAGATAACGCCGGGAACGAGCAGTACTTC.

This clonotype was seen at least ten times. V gene TRBV5-1 combines with J gene TRBJ2-6; 8 bases match TRBD1. The CDR3 is made up of 14 amino acids. V trimming: 6 bases; J trimming: 2 bases; junction bases outside the gene matches: 1. Looked up from germline, CDR1 is SGHRS and CDR2 is YFSETQ. Here the CDR3 reads CASKQGAGANVLTF. The CDR3 DNA is TGCGCCAGCAAACAGGGGGCTGGGGCCAACGTCCTGACTTTC.

The rearrangement joins TRBV2 to TRBJ2-4, with D possibly TRBD2 on 6 matching bases. Germline CDR1 is SNHLY and CDR2 is FYNNEI. The CDR3 sequence is 14 residues long. Trimming pared 7 bases from V and 1 base from J, leaving 11 bases between. CDR3 residues: CASTEGFAKNIQYF. DNA of the CDR3: TGTGCCAGCACGGAGGGGTTCGCCAAAAACATTCAGTACTTC.

J is TRBJ2-2 and V is TRBV11-1, with 9 bases aligning to TRBD1. The CDR3 sequence is 15 residues long. Germline values: CDR1 SGHAT, CDR2 FQDESV (reference sequence). Unmatched junction bases numbered 8, after V lost 2 bases and J lost 10 bases. The CDR3 sequence: CASSLTGQGLKELFF. The CDR3 region has the DNA TGTGCCAGCAGCTTAACGGGACAGGGTCTAAAGGAGCTGTTTTTT.

This clonotype has just one count. This may arise from a read error, as a much more abundant clone is one base away. V gene TRBV4-3 combines with J gene TRBJ2-3; 12 nucleotides match TRBD2. The CDR3 has 16 amino acids. The J segment lost 5 bases and the V segment lost 4 bases, leaving 7 bases of the junction unmatched. Germline V gene lookup returns CDR1 LGHNA and CDR2 YSLEER. DNA of the CDR3: TGCGCCAGCAGCCGAAGACTAGCGGGAGAGGAAGATACGCAGTATTTT. It specifies CASSRRLAGEEDTQYF.

This clonotype was seen a handful of times. This chain joins TRBV10-3 and TRBJ2-7; 7 bases map to TRBD1. Losses at the gene ends were 1 base for V and 4 bases for J; bases not matched to a gene: 4. This CDR3 contains 14 residues. Looked up from germline, CDR1 is ENHRY and CDR2 is SYGVKD. The CDR3 nucleotides are TGTGCCATCAGTGAGTTAGGGGGCGGATACGAGCAGTACTTC. Translated: CAISELGGGYEQYF.

This clonotype has only a few counts. The chain is built from TRBV6-2 or TRBV6-3 and TRBJ1-1; 7 bases agree with TRBD1. Germline assignment: CDR1 MNHEY and CDR2 SVGEGT. V was clipped by 7 bases and J by 0 bases; unmatched bases: 8. CDR3 length: 15 amino acids. As DNA, the CDR3 is TGTGCCAGCATTTCACCGGGACAGCTGAACACTGAAGCTTTCTTT. This translates into CASISPGQLNTEAFF.

The chain has TRBV7-2 and TRBJ2-5; 11 bases agree with TRBD1. The V gene end was trimmed by 5 bases and the J gene end by 5 bases; junction bases not matched to a gene: 13. Germline values: CDR1 SGHTA, CDR2 FQGNSA. The CDR3 spans 17 residues. The CDR3 spells CASSGQAGQGVSETQYF. The CDR3 DNA follows: TGTGCCAGCAGCGGTCAGGCGGGACAGGGGGTTTCGGAGACCCAGTACTTC.

The V call is TRBV7-9, the J call TRBJ2-1; 8 nucleotides agree with TRBD2. The V gene's germline CDR1 is SEHNR and CDR2 FQNEAQ (reference sequence). The ends lost 8 bases at V and 0 bases at J; junction bases unmatched: 3. This CDR3 is built from 14 residues. CDR3 DNA: TGTGCCAGCGAGCGGGAGAGCTCCTACAATGAGCAGTTCTTC. The encoded protein is CASERESSYNEQFF.